This T cell receptor beta chain was captured by sequencing in a study of blood T cell repertoires in COVID-19. Study in general: Whether acute or convalescent, the COVID-19 samples came from the United States, Italy and Spain. Sources were T cells, B-cell-depleted T cells, or PBMCs; the material itself was cDNA or gDNA.

Authors' methods: Counts of nucleated cells, estimated from reference gene primer amplification, were obtained. Sequencing used immunoSEQ multiplex PCR; TCRdb keeps in-frame clones, though not all of them. The DNA was the basis for D and trimming; V, J and clone size are from that table. The sample consists of 300,000 or so clones, 90% of them appearing once. Seattle enrolled patients during active infection and tracked them longitudinally. The source of this sequence is a woman aged 30 to 39 with COVID-19, enrolled during active disease. Sequencing was performed on peripheral blood.

CDR3 bases: TGTGCCAGCAGCCAAAGGGACTCGAGACTGTTTTTT. Translation: CASSQRDSRLFF. The rearrangement links TRBV3-1 (or the pseudogene TRBV3-2) to TRBJ1-4, with D possibly TRBD1 on 5 matching bases. The CDR3 runs 12 residues. V dropped 2 bases and J dropped 13 bases, with 11 bases sitting between them. Germline-derived CDR1 and CDR2 are LGHDT and YNNKEL (reference sequence).